Listed here are 14 T cell receptor beta chains from one sample, sequenced in a study of OX40 agonist ivuxolimab in advanced cancers. Assay used: immunoSEQ multiplex PCR; TCRdb lists only in-frame clones, some missing. The table has 110,000 or so clones, 91% seen once. Specimen: CD4+ or CD8+ T cells sorted from blood, collected in a trial of the OX40 agonist ivuxolimab. The receptors shown here come from an adult with an advanced solid tumor such as melanoma, head and neck, liver or kidney cancer.

V is TRBV2 and J is TRBJ1-1, with TRBD1 as a possible D gene (5 bases). The V end lost 5 bases, the J end lost 6 bases, and 10 bases lay between the germline ends. The CDR3 has 12 residues. CDR1 is SNHLY, CDR2 FYNNEI, per germline. This CDR3 reads CASSSTGSEAFF. For the CDR3, the DNA is TGTGCCAGCAGTTCCACAGGATCTGAAGCTTTCTTT.

This chain connects TRBV28 to TRBJ2-3; D perhaps matches TRBD1 (6 bases). This CDR3 contains 19 residues. The germline V gene encodes CDR1 MDHEN and CDR2 SYDVKM. With 2 bases removed from V and 2 bases from J, the gap between germline ends came to 23 bases. CDR3 residues: CASSLGGYGGEAATDTQYF. The DNA for the CDR3 is TGTGCCAGCAGTTTAGGGGGTTATGGGGGCGAGGCTGCCACAGATACGCAGTATTTT.

This chain joins TRBV5-4 and TRBJ2-1; no definite D call. Per the germline V gene, CDR1 is SGHNT and CDR2 is YYREEE (reference sequence). CDR3 size: 13 residues. V was cut by 4 bases and J by 7 bases, with 12 bases left in between. CDR3 sequence (DNA): TGTGCCAGCAGCCCGCCGGCTTCGAATGAGCAGTTCTTC. Protein product: CASSPPASNEQFF.

The genes are TRBV7-8 and TRBJ2-1; tentatively, D is TRBD1 or TRBD2 (5 bases each). The V and J ends lost 5 bases and 6 bases respectively, with 8 bases between them. CDR3 size: 12 residues. Germline CDR1 and CDR2: SGHVS and FQNEAQ. The CDR3 protein is CASSRGGNEQFF. CDR3 in DNA: TGTGCCAGCAGCCGTGGGGGCAATGAGCAGTTCTTC.

The rearrangement joins TRBV7-8 to TRBJ1-1; TRBD1 aligns across 7 bases. The junction had 4 bases not matched to a gene; V was cut back by 5 bases and J by 4 bases. Looked up from germline, CDR1 is SGHVS and CDR2 is FQNEAQ. This CDR3 is 13 amino acids long. The CDR3 nucleotides are TGTGCCAGCAGCAGAGGGGGCCTCACTGAAGCTTTCTTT. This codes for CASSRGGLTEAFF. The variable domain in full, completed from reference TRBV7-8 and TRBJ1-1, reads GAGVSQSPRYKVAKRGQDVALRCDPISGHVSLFWYQQALGQGPEFLTYFQNEAQLDKSGLPSDRFFAERPEGSVSTLKIQRTQQEDSAVYLCASSRGGLTEAFFGQGTRLTVV.

The chain links TRBV2 to TRBJ2-2; D remains unclear. This CDR3 spans 16 amino acids. Germline V gene lookup returns CDR1 SNHLY and CDR2 FYNNEI. The germline V and J ends were trimmed by 5 bases and 1 base, with 14 bases remaining between them. CDR3 residues: CASSPEAVKNTGELFF. In nucleotides, the CDR3 is TGTGCCAGCAGTCCTGAGGCAGTAAAGAACACCGGGGAGCTGTTTTTT.

The chain links TRBV4-1 to TRBJ2-3, with 7 bases aligning to TRBD2. CDR3 length: 17 amino acids. The germline CDR1 and CDR2 sequences are MGHRA and YSYEKL. The trim removed 0 bases at V and 0 bases at J, leaving 6 bases unmatched. CDR3 sequence: CASSQEGTGGSTDTQYF. The CDR3, as DNA: TGCGCCAGCAGCCAAGAAGGTACCGGGGGGAGCACAGATACGCAGTATTTT.

V and J are TRBV5-1 and TRBJ2-3, with 9 nucleotides matching TRBD2. V was pared by 0 bases and J by 3 bases, with 5 bases of the junction left unmatched. Germline V gene data show CDR1 as SGHRS and CDR2 as YFSETQ. There are 16 residues in the CDR3. The CDR3 DNA reads TGCGCCAGCAGCTTGGATTTTAGCGGGGGAACAGATACGCAGTATTTT. This gives the protein CASSLDFSGGTDTQYF. Together with reference TRBV5-1 and TRBJ2-3, the CDR3 gives the full variable domain: KAGVTQTPRYLIKTRGQQVTLSCSPISGHRSVSWYQQTPGQGLQFLFEYFSETQRNKGNFPGRFSGRQFSNSRSEMNVSTLELGDSALYLCASSLDFSGGTDTQYFGPGTRLTVL.

The chain employs TRBV7-9 and TRBJ1-3; no firm D call. Germline CDR1 reads SEHNR; CDR2 reads FQNEAQ (reference sequence). Trimming cost V 5 bases and J 0 bases, with 14 bases left between them. This CDR3 spans 16 amino acids. The CDR3 spells CASSQLVGISGNTIYF. CDR3 DNA sequence: TGTGCCAGCAGCCAACTCGTGGGAATCTCTGGAAACACCATATATTTT. Full variable domain (outside the CDR3, taken from reference TRBV7-9 and TRBJ1-3): DTGVSQNPRHKITKRGQNVTFRCDPISEHNRLYWYRQTLGQGPEFLTYFQNEAQLEKSRLLSDRFSAERPKGSFSTLEIQRTEQGDSAMYLCASSQLVGISGNTIYFGEGSWLTVV.

This chain links TRBV18 with TRBJ1-5; D is ambiguous. Trimming stripped 4 bases from V and 4 bases from J, with 11 bases between. This CDR3 comprises 14 residues. In germline, CDR1 is KGHSH, CDR2 LQKENI. Written as DNA, the CDR3 is TGTGCCAGCTCACAGGGAGCCTTGAATCAGCCCCAGCATTTT. It translates to CASSQGALNQPQHF.

This clone was seen a single time. The V gene is TRBV7-9, the J gene TRBJ2-3; TRBD2 is a possible D gene (5 bases). The CDR3 runs to 15 residues. V lost 5 bases, J lost 6 bases, and 18 bases lay in between. Germline assignment: CDR1 SEHNR and CDR2 FQNEAQ (reference sequence). The CDR3 reads CASSQDSTRGDTQYF. CDR3 sequence (DNA): TGTGCCAGCAGCCAGGACTCCACTCGCGGGGATACGCAGTATTTT.

The chain employs TRBV6-5 and TRBJ1-5, with D possibly matching TRBD1 (5 bases). The CDR3 spans 15 residues. The germline V gene has CDR1 MNHEY and CDR2 SVGAGI. V lost 6 bases, J lost 3 bases, and 15 bases lay in between. CDR3 residues: CASRVTEKFNQPQHF. CDR3 coding DNA: TGTGCCAGCAGGGTGACAGAGAAATTCAATCAGCCCCAGCATTTT.

The chain couples TRBV30 to TRBJ1-6; D is uncertain. V lost 3 bases, J lost 4 bases, and 10 bases lay in between. The CDR3 length is 14 residues. CDR1 and CDR2 (germline): GTSNPN, SVGIG (reference sequence). The CDR3, as DNA: TGTGCCTGGAGACGGAGCCCTTATAATTCACCCCTCCACTTT. Its protein product is CAWRRSPYNSPLHF. The full variable domain, rest sourced from reference TRBV30 and TRBJ1-6, is SQTIHQWPATLVQPVGSPLSLECTVEGTSNPNLYWYRQAAGRGLQLLFYSVGIGQISSEVPQNLSASRPQDRQFILSSKKLLLSDSGFYLCAWRRSPYNSPLHFGNGTRLTVT.

V is TRBV7-9 and J is TRBJ2-3; D not certain. The germline CDR1 and CDR2 sequences are SEHNR and FQNEAQ (reference sequence). The CDR3 is made up of 15 amino acids. Trimming pared 4 bases from V and 0 bases from J, leaving 11 bases between. This CDR3 is CASSSPRTSTDTQYF. Written as DNA, the CDR3 is TGTGCCAGCAGCTCCCCGCGGACGAGCACAGATACGCAGTATTTT.